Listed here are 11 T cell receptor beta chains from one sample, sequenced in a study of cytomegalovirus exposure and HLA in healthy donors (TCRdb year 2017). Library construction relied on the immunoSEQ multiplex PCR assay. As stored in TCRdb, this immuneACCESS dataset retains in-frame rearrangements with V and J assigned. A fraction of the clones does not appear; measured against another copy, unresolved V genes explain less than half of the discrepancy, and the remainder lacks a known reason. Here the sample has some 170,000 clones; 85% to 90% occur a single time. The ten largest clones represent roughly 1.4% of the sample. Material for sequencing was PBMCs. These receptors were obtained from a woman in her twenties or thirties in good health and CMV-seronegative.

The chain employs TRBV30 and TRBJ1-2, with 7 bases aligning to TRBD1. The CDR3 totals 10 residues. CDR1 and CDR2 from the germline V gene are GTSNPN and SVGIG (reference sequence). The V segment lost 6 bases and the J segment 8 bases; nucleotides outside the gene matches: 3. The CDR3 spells CACRQGGYTF. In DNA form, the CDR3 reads TGTGCCTGCCGACAGGGAGGCTACACCTTC.

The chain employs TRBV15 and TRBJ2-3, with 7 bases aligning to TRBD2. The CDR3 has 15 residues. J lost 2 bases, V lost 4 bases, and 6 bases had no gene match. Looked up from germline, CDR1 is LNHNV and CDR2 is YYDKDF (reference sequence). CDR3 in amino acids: CATSKGLDDTDTQYF. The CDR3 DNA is TGTGCCACCAGCAAAGGACTAGACGACACAGATACGCAGTATTTT.

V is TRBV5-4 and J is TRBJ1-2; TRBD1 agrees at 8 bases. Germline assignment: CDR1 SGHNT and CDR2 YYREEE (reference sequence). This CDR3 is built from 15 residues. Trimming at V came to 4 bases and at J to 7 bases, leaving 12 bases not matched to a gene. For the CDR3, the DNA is TGTGCCAGCAGCATCCAAACAGGGGGTTCGTCTGGCTACACCTTC. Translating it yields CASSIQTGGSSGYTF.

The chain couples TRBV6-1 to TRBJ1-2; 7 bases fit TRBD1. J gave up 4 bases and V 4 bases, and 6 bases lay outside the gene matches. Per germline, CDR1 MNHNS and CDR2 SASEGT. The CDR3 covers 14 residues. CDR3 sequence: CASSGRGQGYGYTF. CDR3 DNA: TGTGCCAGCAGTGGGAGGGGGCAGGGCTATGGCTACACCTTC.

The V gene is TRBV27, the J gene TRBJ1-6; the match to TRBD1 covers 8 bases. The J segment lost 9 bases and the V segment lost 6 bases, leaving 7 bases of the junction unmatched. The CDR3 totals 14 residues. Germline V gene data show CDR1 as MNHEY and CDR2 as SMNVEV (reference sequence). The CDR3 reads CASSSGTGLSPLHF. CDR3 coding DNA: TGTGCCAGCAGCTCCGGGACAGGTCTTTCACCCCTCCACTTT.

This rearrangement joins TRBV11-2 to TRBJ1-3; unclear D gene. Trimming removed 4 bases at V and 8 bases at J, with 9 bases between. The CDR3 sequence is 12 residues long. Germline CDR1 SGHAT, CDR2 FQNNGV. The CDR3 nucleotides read TGTGCCAGCAGCTCCCAGGAGGACACCATATATTTT. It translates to CASSSQEDTIYF.

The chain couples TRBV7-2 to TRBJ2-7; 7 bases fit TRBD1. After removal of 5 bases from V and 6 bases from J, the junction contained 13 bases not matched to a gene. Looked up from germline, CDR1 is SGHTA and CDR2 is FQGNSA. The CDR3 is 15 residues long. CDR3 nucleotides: TGTGCCAGCAGCCGGACAGGAAATAACAAACGCGAGCAGTACTTC. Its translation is CASSRTGNNKREQYF.

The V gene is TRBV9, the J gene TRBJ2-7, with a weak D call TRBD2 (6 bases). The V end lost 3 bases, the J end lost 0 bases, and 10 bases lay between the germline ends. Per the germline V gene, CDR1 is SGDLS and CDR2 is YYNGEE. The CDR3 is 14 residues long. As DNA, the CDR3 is TGTGCCAGCAGCGCAAGACTAGACTCCTACGAGCAGTACTTC. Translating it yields CASSARLDSYEQYF.

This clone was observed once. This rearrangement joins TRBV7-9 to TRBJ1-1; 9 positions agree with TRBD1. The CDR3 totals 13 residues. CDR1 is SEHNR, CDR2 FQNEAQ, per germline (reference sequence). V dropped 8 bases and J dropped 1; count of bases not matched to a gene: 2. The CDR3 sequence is CASQGQGNTEAFF. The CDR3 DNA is TGTGCCAGCCAGGGACAGGGGAACACTGAAGCTTTCTTT.

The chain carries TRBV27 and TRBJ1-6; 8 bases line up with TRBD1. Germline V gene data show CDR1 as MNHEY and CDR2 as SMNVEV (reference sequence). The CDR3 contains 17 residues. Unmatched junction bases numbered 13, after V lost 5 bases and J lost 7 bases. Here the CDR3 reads CASSLLLTGALNSPLHF. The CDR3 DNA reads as TGTGCCAGCAGTCTCCTCTTGACAGGGGCGTTGAATTCACCCCTCCACTTT.

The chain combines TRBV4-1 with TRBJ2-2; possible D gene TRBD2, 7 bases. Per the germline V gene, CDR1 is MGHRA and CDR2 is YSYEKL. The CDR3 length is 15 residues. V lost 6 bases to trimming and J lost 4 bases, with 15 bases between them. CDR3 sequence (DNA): TGCGCCAGCAGAGATGGGGGGGCTAGCACCGGGGAGCTGTTTTTT. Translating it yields CASRDGGASTGELFF.